This entry lists 10 T cell receptor beta chains sequenced from one sample in a study of OX40 agonist ivuxolimab in advanced cancers. Measured with immunoSEQ multiplex PCR; TCRdb has only the in-frame clones, and not every one. The sample yields 70,000 to 75,000 clones, 90% to 95% seen once. This specimen consisted of CD4+ or CD8+ T cells sorted from blood, obtained in a trial of the OX40 agonist ivuxolimab. The receptors come from an adult with an advanced solid tumor such as melanoma, head and neck, liver or kidney cancer.

This chain joins TRBV7-9 and TRBJ1-4, with 7 bases lining up with TRBD1. V shed 5 bases, J shed 3 bases, and the junction held 18 bases outside the gene matches. Germline V gene lookup returns CDR1 SEHNR and CDR2 FQNEAQ (reference sequence). The CDR3 contains 19 residues. CDR3 DNA sequence: TGTGCCAGCAGCCAAGGGCGACAGGGTTTTCTAAGGGCTAATGAAAAACTGTTTTTT. As protein: CASSQGRQGFLRANEKLFF.

The chain combines TRBV6-1 with TRBJ1-5; no clear D gene. The CDR3 totals 15 residues. The V and J ends lost 4 bases and 0 bases respectively, with 10 bases between them. CDR1 MNHNS and CDR2 SASEGT come from the germline V gene. CDR3 sequence (DNA): TGTGCCAGCAGTGGGGGATTGTATAGCAATCAGCCCCAGCATTTT. Its translation: CASSGGLYSNQPQHF.

This clone was observed once. The rearrangement uses TRBV30 and TRBJ1-5; the D is unclear. The ends were cut back, 0 bases at V and 4 bases at J, with 13 bases in the middle. The germline CDR1 and CDR2 sequences are GTSNPN and SVGIG (reference sequence). The CDR3 length is 15 residues. This CDR3 is CAWSVGGYNNQPQHF. The DNA for the CDR3 is TGTGCCTGGAGTGTAGGCGGGTATAATAATCAGCCCCAGCATTTT.

The rearrangement joins TRBV11-2 to TRBJ2-7, with TRBD2 identical over 8 bases. Germline-derived CDR1 and CDR2 are SGHAT and FQNNGV. The ends lost 1 base at V and 1 base at J; junction bases unmatched: 3. This CDR3 has 15 amino acids. The CDR3 nucleotides are TGTGCCAGCAGCTTAGTCGGGGGGGTATCCTACGAGCAGTACTTC. Its translation: CASSLVGGVSYEQYF.

This rearrangement joins TRBV5-1 to TRBJ2-2; a weak D match, TRBD1 (5 bases). The CDR3 totals 15 residues. Trimming cost V 5 bases and J 6 bases, with 17 bases left between them. The germline V gene has CDR1 SGHRS and CDR2 YFSETQ. The CDR3 region has the DNA TGCGCCAGCAGAGTCCGCCAGGGTAGGTCCGGGGAGCTGTTTTTT. Encoded protein: CASRVRQGRSGELFF.

The CDR3 DNA sequence: TGTGCCAGCAGCTTAGTTTTTAGCGGATTCTCCTACAATGAGCAGTTCTTC. This codes for CASSLVFSGFSYNEQFF. The gene calls are TRBV7-8 and TRBJ2-1, with D perhaps TRBD2 (6 bases). V shed 1 base and J shed 0 bases, with 13 bases lying between them. Per germline, CDR1 SGHVS and CDR2 FQNEAQ. The CDR3 consists of 17 residues.

V usage is TRBV4-1 and J usage is TRBJ2-5; D could derive from TRBD1 or TRBD2 (6 bases each). CDR3 size: 16 residues. Between the trimmed V and J ends, which lost 0 bases and 5 bases, there was a span of 16 bases. Germline V gives CDR1 MGHRA, CDR2 YSYEKL. The CDR3 region has the DNA TGCGCCAGCAGCCAAGACTACTTGGGGGGCCGTGAGACCCAGTACTTC. Amino acid sequence: CASSQDYLGGRETQYF.

V gene TRBV7-2 combines with J gene TRBJ1-2; 7 bases map to TRBD1. V dropped 5 bases and J dropped 3; count of bases not matched to a gene: 6. CDR3 size: 14 residues. Germline V lookup: CDR1 SGHTA, CDR2 FQGNSA. The CDR3 DNA reads TGTGCCAGCAGCCCGCAGGGGGGGGACTATGGCTACACCTTC. This gives the protein CASSPQGGDYGYTF.

The chain has TRBV9 and TRBJ2-2; 9 nucleotides align to TRBD2. Per germline, CDR1 SGDLS and CDR2 YYNGEE. V lost 7 bases, J lost 0 bases, and 10 bases stayed unmatched. The CDR3 contains 17 residues. The DNA for the CDR3 is TGTGCCAGCGGCCGGGCGGCGGGAGGGCCGAACACCGGGGAGCTGTTTTTT. Translation: CASGRAAGGPNTGELFF.

This rearrangement joins TRBV7-9 to TRBJ2-7, with D unclear. The V and J ends lost 2 bases and 2 bases respectively, with 4 bases between them. Germline CDR1 reads SEHNR; CDR2 reads FQNEAQ (reference sequence). CDR3 length equals 12 residues. CDR3 in amino acids: CASSLYPYEQYF. The CDR3 nucleotides read TGTGCCAGCAGCTTATATCCCTACGAGCAGTACTTC.